This is a list of T cell receptor beta chains from one sample in a study of shared clonotypes between healthy human individuals. TCRdb keeps only in-frame clones here, not all; method: immunoSEQ multiplex PCR. The sample records about 1 million clones, about 70% being singletons. Sample: memory CD4+ T cells sorted from blood. Receptor source: a man younger than 35 in good health. The CDR3 runs from the conserved cysteine through the conserved F or W. D genes are given only for firm matches. The size of a clone is reported for some rows only, either as once, few or many, or as a class for expanded clones.

j_call d_call v_call clone_size cdr3_aa cdr3_nt
TRBJ1-3 . TRBV28 . CASSNGVVGNTIYF TGTGCCAGTTCGAACGGGGTTGTGGGAAACACCATATATTTT
TRBJ1-2 TRBD1 TRBV10-2 . CASSPTTGVIGYTF TGCGCCAGCAGTCCCACCACAGGGGTTATTGGCTACACCTTC
TRBJ1-5 TRBD1 TRBV2 . CASSGQGARSDQPQHF TGTGCCAGCAGTGGACAGGGGGCAAGGAGCGATCAGCCCCAGCATTTT
TRBJ2-7 TRBD2 TRBV2 . CASPAGGSSEQYF TGTGCCAGCCCAGCGGGGGGGTCGAGCGAGCAGTACTTC
TRBJ1-1 . TRBV5-1 . CASSLSSMNTEAFF TGCGCCAGCAGCTTGAGCAGCATGAACACTGAAGCTTTCTTT
TRBJ1-1 . TRBV5-1 . CASSLAGRVGTEAFF TGCGCCAGCAGCTTGGCCGGGAGGGTAGGCACTGAAGCTTTCTTT
TRBJ2-5 . TRBV2 . CASSEEGGRGTQYF TGTGCCAGCAGTGAGGAGGGGGGAAGGGGGACCCAGTACTTC
TRBJ1-1 TRBD1 TRBV7-3 . CASSPRQGAEAFF TGTGCCAGCAGCCCTAGACAGGGGGCTGAAGCTTTCTTT
TRBJ2-5 . TRBV7-9 . CASSLMGDGGTQYF TGTGCCAGCAGCCTGATGGGGGATGGTGGGACCCAGTACTTC
TRBJ1-6 . TRBV2 . CASSESGYNSPLHF TGTGCCAGCAGTGAGTCCGGATATAATTCACCCCTCCACTTT
TRBJ2-5 TRBD1 TRBV6-6 . CASSDRTGFGETQYF TGTGCCAGCAGTGACCGGACAGGGTTCGGGGAGACCCAGTACTTC
TRBJ1-1 . TRBV30 many CAWSRQQPNTEAFF TGTGCCTGGAGTCGACAGCAGCCGAACACTGAAGCTTTCTTT
TRBJ2-1 . TRBV7-6 . CASSLDGSDYNEQFF TGTGCCAGCAGCTTAGACGGTAGCGACTACAATGAGCAGTTCTTC
TRBJ1-3 . TRBV18 . CASSPQGTSGNTIYF TGTGCCAGCTCACCACAGGGGACCTCTGGAAACACCATATATTTT
TRBJ2-7 . TRBV19 . CASSETSLWEQYF TGTGCCAGTAGCGAGACAAGTCTGTGGGAGCAGTACTTC
TRBJ2-3 . TRBV30 many CAWRDYGADTQYF TGTGCCTGGAGAGATTATGGGGCAGATACGCAGTATTTT
TRBJ2-2 . TRBV30 few CAWVPLSSTGELFF TGTGCCTGGGTCCCACTAAGTAGCACCGGGGAGCTGTTTTTT
TRBJ2-1 . TRBV6-1 . CASSEAGPSDNEQFF TGTGCCAGCAGTGAAGCTGGGCCCTCCGACAATGAGCAGTTCTTC
TRBJ2-7 . TRBV10-1 . CASSESTAPLNEQYF TGCGCCAGCAGTGAGTCGACGGCCCCTCTGAACGAGCAGTACTTC
TRBJ2-4 . TRBV5-6 . CASSLGLMAAKNIQYF TGTGCCAGCAGCTTGGGACTAATGGCTGCCAAAAACATTCAGTACTTC
TRBJ2-7 . TRBV10-2 once CASSEGQAYEQYF TGCGCCAGCAGTGAGGGGCAGGCCTACGAGCAGTACTTC
TRBJ2-3 . TRBV7-9 . CASSLVSGVGTDTQYF TGTGCCAGCAGCTTAGTCTCGGGGGTCGGGACAGATACGCAGTATTTT
TRBJ2-5 . TRBV2 few CASSEDGGGQETQYF TGTGCCAGCAGTGAAGACGGAGGGGGTCAAGAGACCCAGTACTTC
TRBJ2-7 . TRBV30 once CASSVNYEQYF TGTGCCTCGTCGGTTAACTACGAGCAGTACTTC
TRBJ2-6 TRBD1 TRBV19 . CASMGYGTGGSGANVLTF TGTGCCAGTATGGGATACGGGACAGGCGGTTCTGGGGCCAACGTCCTGACTTTC
TRBJ2-6 TRBD1 TRBV5-1 . CASSGGSGTVSGANVLTF TGCGCCAGCAGCGGGGGTTCCGGGACAGTCTCTGGGGCCAACGTCCTGACTTTC